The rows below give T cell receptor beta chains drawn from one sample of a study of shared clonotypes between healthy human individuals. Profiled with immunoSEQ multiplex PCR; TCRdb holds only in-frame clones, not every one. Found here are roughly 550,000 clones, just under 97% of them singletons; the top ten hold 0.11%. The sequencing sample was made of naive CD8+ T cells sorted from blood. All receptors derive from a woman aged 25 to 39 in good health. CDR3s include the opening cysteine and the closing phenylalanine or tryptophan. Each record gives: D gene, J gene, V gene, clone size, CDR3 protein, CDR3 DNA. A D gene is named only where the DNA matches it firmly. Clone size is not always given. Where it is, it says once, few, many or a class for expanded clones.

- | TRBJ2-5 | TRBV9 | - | CASSVQGIETQYF | TGTGCCAGCAGCGTCCAGGGGATAGAGACCCAGTACTTC
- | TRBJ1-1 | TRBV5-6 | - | CASSLGLGLRGAFF | TGTGCCAGCAGCTTGGGATTGGGGTTGAGAGGAGCTTTCTTT
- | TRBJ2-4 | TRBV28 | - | CASSPRVSKNIQYF | TGTGCCAGCAGTCCCCGGGTCTCCAAAAACATTCAGTACTTC
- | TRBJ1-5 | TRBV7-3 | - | CASSFEAALWGQPQHF | TGTGCCAGCAGCTTCGAAGCTGCACTCTGGGGTCAGCCCCAGCATTTT
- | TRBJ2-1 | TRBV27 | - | CASSFRTEYNEQFF | TGTGCCAGCAGTTTCCGGACAGAGTACAATGAGCAGTTCTTC
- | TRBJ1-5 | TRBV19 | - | CASTLWGGSNQPQHF | TGTGCCAGTACCCTCTGGGGGGGTAGCAATCAGCCCCAGCATTTT
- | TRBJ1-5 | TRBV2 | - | CASSDHASYSNQPQHF | TGTGCCAGCAGTGATCACGCCAGCTATAGCAATCAGCCCCAGCATTTT
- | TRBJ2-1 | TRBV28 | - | CASIFSSTSYNEQFF | TGTGCCAGCATCTTTTCTAGCACCTCCTACAATGAGCAGTTCTTC
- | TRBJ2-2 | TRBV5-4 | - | CASSLAGELFF | TGTGCCAGCAGCTTGGCCGGGGAGCTGTTTTTT
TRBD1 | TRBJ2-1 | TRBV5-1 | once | CASSFTGGDEQFF | TGCGCCAGCAGCTTTACAGGGGGCGATGAGCAGTTCTTC
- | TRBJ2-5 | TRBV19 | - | CASSTGTGKYQETQYF | TGTGCCAGTAGTACTGGGACGGGGAAGTACCAAGAGACCCAGTACTTC